This TCR beta chain was sequenced for a study of CD4 T cells in relation to SARS-CoV-2 and coronaviruses. Study-wide context: TCR beta CDR3s were sequenced after 10-day antigen culture of PBMCs.

Before the COVID-19 pandemic, during about 2010-2018, CD4+ T cells were taken from unexposed donors. CD4+ T cells were isolated from the cells after roughly 11 days of culture. As cell numbers allowed, unexposed-donor CD4+ T cells faced SARS-CoV-2 S/N and four cold-coronavirus spikes. Generated by immunoSEQ multiplex PCR, the TCRdb table keeps only in-frame clones and is missing some. The sample lists roughly 23,000 clones; around 68% were seen once. There are 13 residues in the CDR3. Germline V gives CDR1 SGHNT, CDR2 YYREEE (reference sequence). V dropped 4 bases and J dropped 6 bases, with 13 bases sitting between them. On this clone: As yet, its antigen is unknown.

The rearrangement joins TRBV5-4 to TRBJ1-2, with D maybe TRBD1 (6 bases). The receptor was derived from a human donor in good health. Sequencing was carried out using CD4+ T cells from PBMCs, cultured in vitro. This CDR3 reads CASSITGFHGYTF. The CDR3 nucleotides read TGTGCCAGCAGCATAACAGGGTTCCATGGCTACACCTTC.